These 32 T cell receptor beta chains were sequenced from one sample in a study of cytotoxic CD8 clonotypes in ibrutinib-treated CLL. Clones were read by immunoSEQ multiplex PCR, and TCRdb kept only the in-frame ones, dropping some. This repertoire shows over 45,000 clones, over 55% found once; its top ten account for just over 20%. The sequences come from PBMCs, collected after 24 months of ibrutinib treatment. These receptors were obtained from a human donor with chronic lymphocytic leukemia.

This chain uses TRBV19 with TRBJ2-1; 12 bases agree with TRBD2. Trimming cost V 6 bases and J 4 bases; bases outside gene matches: 4. CDR3 length: 15 amino acids. Germline V CDR1 and CDR2: LNHDA, SQIVND (reference sequence). CDR3 nucleotide sequence: TGTGCCAGTAGGGCTAGCGGGAGGGGGTACAATGAGCAGTTCTTC. This translates into CASRASGRGYNEQFF.

A note on this clone: Only one base separates this from a far larger clonotype, so it likely reflects a read error. The chain has TRBV19 and TRBJ1-5; 8 positions agree with TRBD1. The germline CDR1 and CDR2 sequences are LNHDA and SQIVND (reference sequence). The CDR3 contains 14 residues. The CDR3 region has the DNA TGTGCCAGTAGCCAGGGGGCCGGCAATCAGCTCCAGCATTTT. Translated, it gives CASSQGAGNQLQHF.

This clone was counted only a few times. The chain couples TRBV7-9 to TRBJ1-5; no firm D call. CDR1 is SEHNR, CDR2 FQNEAQ, per germline (reference sequence). Trimming pared 5 bases from V and 4 bases from J, leaving 9 bases between. The CDR3 contains 13 residues. The CDR3 region has the DNA TGTGCCAGCAGCCGTTCGGGGAATCAGCCCCAGCATTTT. Its translation is CASSRSGNQPQHF.

The chain uses TRBV6-5 and TRBJ2-5; D remains unclear. V gave up 8 bases and J gave up 5 bases, with 9 bases separating them. This CDR3 is built from 11 residues. The germline V gene encodes CDR1 MNHEY and CDR2 SVGAGI. The CDR3 DNA reads TGTGCCAGCTTCCAGTCGGAGACCCAGTACTTC. Encoded protein: CASFQSETQYF.

V usage is TRBV7-6 and J usage is TRBJ1-2; 7 bases line up with TRBD1. From germline, CDR1 is SGHVS and CDR2 FNYEAQ. V was clipped by 5 bases and J by 2 bases; unmatched bases: 11. This CDR3 has 16 residues. The CDR3, as DNA: TGTGCCAGCAGCCAATCCGGACAGGCCAACAACTATGGCTACACCTTC. The encoded protein is CASSQSGQANNYGYTF.

This clone was detected ten times or more. This chain connects TRBV28 to TRBJ2-5; 12 bases agree with TRBD2. The CDR3 totals 17 residues. In germline, CDR1 is MDHEN, CDR2 SYDVKM. V lost 1 base and J lost 7; bases outside the gene matches: 10. The CDR3 sequence is CASSLSGLAGLDVTQYF. The CDR3 DNA reads as TGTGCCAGCAGTTTATCGGGACTAGCGGGTCTGGATGTGACCCAGTACTTC.

J is TRBJ2-2 and V is TRBV4-1; a possible D gene is TRBD2 (5 bases). Per germline, CDR1 MGHRA and CDR2 YSYEKL. The CDR3 spans 14 residues. V lost 2 bases and J 9 bases, leaving 13 bases between the germline ends. The CDR3 DNA sequence: TGCGCCAGCAGCCAATCTCCGGGGTACAGGGAGCTGTTTTTT. Translation gives CASSQSPGYRELFF.

V gene TRBV11-2 combines with J gene TRBJ1-1, with a possible D match to TRBD1 (6 bases). V was shortened by 6 bases and J by 1 base, with 18 bases between the two germline ends. The CDR3 length is 16 residues. From germline, CDR1 is SGHAT and CDR2 FQNNGV. For the CDR3, the DNA is TGTGCCAGCAGTTTTGCCCTTGGACAGTCGAACACTGAAGCTTTCTTT. Protein product: CASSFALGQSNTEAFF. Drawing the rest from reference TRBV11-2 and TRBJ1-1, the complete variable domain is EAGVAQSPRYKIIEKRQSVAFWCNPISGHATLYWYQQILGQGPKLLIQFQNNGVVDDSQLPKDRFSAERLKGVDSTLKIQPAKLEDSAVYLCASSFALGQSNTEAFFGQGTRLTVV.

This CDR3 is CASSQLLGDYGYTF. The CDR3 coding sequence is TGCGCCAGCAGCCAACTCCTGGGGGACTATGGCTACACCTTC. The chain combines TRBV4-1 with TRBJ1-2, with D possibly matching TRBD1 (5 bases). Trimming took off 2 bases at V and 3 bases at J, with 10 bases between the two ends. Germline V lookup: CDR1 MGHRA, CDR2 YSYEKL. The CDR3 has 14 amino acids.

This clone occurred many times. The CDR3 spells CASRRTGPNTGELFF. The CDR3 bases are TGTGCCAGCAGGAGGACAGGACCGAACACCGGGGAGCTGTTTTTT. This rearrangement joins TRBV25-1 to TRBJ2-2, with 7 bases aligning to TRBD1. Germline V gene lookup returns CDR1 MGHDK and CDR2 SYGVNS. J was trimmed by 0 bases and V by 6 bases; bases with no gene match: 4. The CDR3 is made up of 15 amino acids. Complete variable domain (other parts from reference TRBV25-1 and TRBJ2-2): EADIYQTPRYLVIGTGKKITLECSQTMGHDKMYWYQQDPGMELHLIHYSYGVNSTEKGDLSSESTVSRIRTEHFPLTLESARPSHTSQYLCASRRTGPNTGELFFGEGSRLTVL.

This chain connects TRBV28 to TRBJ2-7; the match to TRBD2 covers 14 bases. The CDR3 loop spans 17 amino acids. Trimming cost V 3 bases and J 4 bases; bases outside gene matches: 8. Germline V gene lookup returns CDR1 MDHEN and CDR2 SYDVKM. The CDR3, as DNA: TGTGCCAGCAGTTTTGTCGTGGGGACTAGCGGGGGTTACGAGCAGTACTTC. This gives the protein CASSFVVGTSGGYEQYF.

J is TRBJ2-3 and V is TRBV14, with 7 bases fitting TRBD2. Unmatched junction bases numbered 3, after V lost 1 base and J lost 14 bases. There are 11 residues in the CDR3. CDR1 and CDR2 from the germline V gene are SGHDN and FVKESK. CDR3 DNA sequence: TGTGCCAGCAGCCAAGGGGGACTACGGTATTTT. It translates to CASSQGGLRYF. Using reference TRBV14 and TRBJ2-3 for the parts outside the CDR3, the full variable domain is EAGVTQFPSHSVIEKGQTVTLRCDPISGHDNLYWYRRVMGKEIKFLLHFVKESKQDESGMPNNRFLAERTGGTYSTLKVQPAELEDSGVYFCASSQGGLRYFGPGTRLTVL.

The chain carries TRBV10-3 and TRBJ1-5, with 11 bases that match TRBD1. V lost 7 bases, J lost 3 bases, and 11 bases stayed unmatched. Germline CDR1 and CDR2: ENHRY and SYGVKD. There are 17 residues in the CDR3. CDR3 sequence reads: CAINLRDRGEINQPQHF. In nucleotides, the CDR3 is TGTGCCATCAACCTCCGGGACAGGGGGGAAATCAATCAGCCCCAGCATTTT.

The chain couples TRBV7-2 to TRBJ2-7, with 7 bases fitting TRBD1. Trimming at V came to 5 bases and at J to 4 bases, leaving 11 bases not matched to a gene. This CDR3 has 15 amino acids. Germline assignment: CDR1 SGHTA and CDR2 FQGNSA. The CDR3 DNA is TGTGCCAGCAGCCGCAGAATGGGACAGCCTTACGAGCAGTACGTC. It is translated as CASSRRMGQPYEQYV.

This chain connects TRBV6-5 to TRBJ2-1; D may be TRBD2 (6 bases). The length of the CDR3 is 11 residues. Deletions cut 2 bases from V and 14 bases from J, with 10 bases between. CDR1 MNHEY and CDR2 SVGAGI come from the germline V gene. The CDR3 bases are TGTGCCAGCAGTTACGGGGGAGGTGAGTTCTTC. This translates into CASSYGGGEFF.

This sequence joins TRBV27 and TRBJ2-3, with 9 bases that match TRBD1. Germline CDR1 and CDR2: MNHEY and SMNVEV (reference sequence). This CDR3 is 15 amino acids long. Losses at the gene ends were 6 bases for V and 2 bases for J; bases not matched to a gene: 6. The CDR3: CASRPRQGVTDTQYF. In DNA, the CDR3 is TGTGCCAGCAGACCCCGACAGGGGGTCACAGATACGCAGTATTTT.

This sequence joins TRBV20-1 and TRBJ1-1; D remains ambiguous. The CDR3 loop spans 11 amino acids. V lost 8 bases and J 7 bases, leaving 14 bases between the germline ends. Germline CDR1 and CDR2: DFQATT and SNEGSKA (reference sequence). CDR3 loop: CSWSRTNEAFF. The CDR3 region has the DNA TGCAGTTGGTCCCGGACTAATGAAGCTTTCTTT.

This clone was detected many times. The V call is TRBV14, the J call TRBJ2-7, with D tentatively TRBD2 (7 bases). The CDR3 has 13 residues. The V end was cut by 5 bases, the J end by 3 bases, with 11 bases between. Germline V gene data show CDR1 as SGHDN and CDR2 as FVKESK. The CDR3 DNA reads TGTGCCAGCAGCGCAGGGGACTACTACGAGCAGTACTTC. Encoded protein: CASSAGDYYEQYF.

The chain uses TRBV28 and TRBJ1-4; TRBD1 is a possible D gene (5 bases). V lost 1 base and J lost 8, with 11 bases in between. This CDR3 region has 14 residues. Germline CDR1 MDHEN, CDR2 SYDVKM. CDR3 region: CASSLSGGSEKLFF. The CDR3 region has the DNA TGTGCCAGCAGTTTATCCGGGGGGAGCGAAAAACTGTTTTTT.

The chain carries TRBV21-1 and TRBJ2-5; no DNA check was done on the table's D call, TRBD2. TRBV21-1 is a documented pseudogene. The CDR3 runs to 16 residues. CDR3 sequence (DNA): TGTGCCAGCAGCACGTATCCCGGGACTAGGTATGGGACCCAGTACTTC. Translated: CASSTYPGTRYGTQYF.

The chain couples TRBV6-5 to TRBJ2-7; maybe TRBD2 (5 bases). Germline CDR1 is MNHEY and CDR2 is SVGAGI. The V end lost 3 bases, the J end lost 2 bases, and 11 bases lay between the germline ends. This CDR3 is built from 14 residues. CDR3 sequence reads: CASSYVGVPYEQYF. Written as DNA, the CDR3 is TGTGCCAGCAGTTATGTCGGGGTGCCCTACGAGCAGTACTTC.

The chain joins TRBV18 to TRBJ2-7, with TRBD2 identical over 7 bases. V lost 3 bases and J lost 1; bases outside the gene matches: 6. The germline gives CDR1 KGHSH, CDR2 LQKENI. This CDR3 has 15 residues. CDR3: CASSPGGAESYEQYV. The CDR3 nucleotides read TGTGCCAGCTCACCGGGAGGGGCAGAGTCCTACGAGCAGTACGTC.

The chain joins TRBV6-1 to TRBJ2-7; D uncertain. The CDR3 runs 11 residues. The germline gives CDR1 MNHNS, CDR2 SASEGT. The V end lost 4 bases, the J end lost 4 bases, and 5 bases lay between the germline ends. The CDR3 loop reads CASSVLYEQYV. As DNA, the CDR3 is TGTGCCAGCAGTGTTCTTTACGAGCAGTACGTC.

This clone was seen a few times. The genes are TRBV11-3 and TRBJ1-2; tentatively, D is TRBD1 (5 bases). V was cut by 3 bases and J by 3 bases, with 11 bases left in between. Germline V gene data show CDR1 as SGHNT and CDR2 as YENEEA. The CDR3 is made up of 14 amino acids. The CDR3 bases are TGTGCCAGCAGCTTGGTGGGGGGGTACTATGGCTACACCTTC. Translation gives CASSLVGGYYGYTF.

This chain connects TRBV9 to TRBJ2-1, with TRBD2 as a possible D gene (5 bases). The CDR3 totals 14 residues. Germline CDR1 reads SGDLS; CDR2 reads YYNGEE. The V end was cut by 0 bases, the J end by 9 bases, with 13 bases between. CDR3 amino acids: CASSVAGLSFEQFF. The CDR3 nucleotides are TGTGCCAGCAGCGTAGCTGGACTGTCGTTTGAGCAGTTCTTC.

This rearrangement joins TRBV14 to TRBJ1-4; no clear D gene. Trimming shortened V by 0 bases and J by 8 bases, and 16 bases separated the two germline ends. This CDR3 contains 16 residues. Germline V CDR1 and CDR2: SGHDN, FVKESK. As DNA, the CDR3 is TGTGCCAGCAGCCAAGATTGGACTGATAGGAGGGAAAAACTGTTTTTT. As protein: CASSQDWTDRREKLFF.

The V and J genes are TRBV9 and TRBJ2-5; 8 bases are shared with TRBD2. The CDR3 runs 15 residues. V was clipped by 3 bases and J by 5 bases; unmatched bases: 9. Germline values: CDR1 SGDLS, CDR2 YYNGEE. This CDR3 reads CASSGTSPRGETQYF. CDR3 DNA sequence: TGTGCCAGCAGCGGGACTAGCCCGAGAGGGGAGACCCAGTACTTC.

The genes are TRBV30 and TRBJ1-5, with 11 positions matching TRBD1. Germline assignment: CDR1 GTSNPN and CDR2 SVGIG (reference sequence). Germline trimming cut 6 bases from V and 6 bases from J; bases unmatched to any gene: 10. This CDR3 has 15 residues. The CDR3 region has the DNA TGTGCCTGTTCAGCGTTCGGGACAGGGGGTCAGCCCCAGCATTTT. Its translation is CACSAFGTGGQPQHF. Combining the CDR3 with reference TRBV30 and TRBJ1-5 gives the whole variable domain SQTIHQWPATLVQPVGSPLSLECTVEGTSNPNLYWYRQAAGRGLQLLFYSVGIGQISSEVPQNLSASRPQDRQFILSSKKLLLSDSGFYLCACSAFGTGGQPQHFGDGTRLSIL.

The CDR3 coding sequence is TGTGCCAGCTCACCCGACAGGGGGCTACACGAGCAGTACGTC. Translation: CASSPDRGLHEQYV. The V and J genes are TRBV18 and TRBJ2-7; the match to TRBD1 covers 10 bases. The germline V gene encodes CDR1 KGHSH and CDR2 LQKENI. V lost 3 bases to trimming and J lost 5 bases; unmatched junction nucleotides: 4. The length of the CDR3 is 14 residues.

The chain has TRBV7-8 and TRBJ1-4; no clear D. The germline V gene has CDR1 SGHVS and CDR2 FQNEAQ. Trimming cost V 5 bases and J 12 bases, with 16 bases left between them. The CDR3 extends over 13 amino acids. The CDR3 sequence is CASSLSGELELFF. As DNA, the CDR3 is TGTGCCAGCAGCCTCAGTGGGGAACTGGAACTGTTTTTT. Full variable domain (missing parts from reference TRBV7-8 and TRBJ1-4): GAGVSQSPRYKVAKRGQDVALRCDPISGHVSLFWYQQALGQGPEFLTYFQNEAQLDKSGLPSDRFFAERPEGSVSTLKIQRTQQEDSAVYLCASSLSGELELFFGSGTQLSVL.

V is TRBV27 and J is TRBJ2-1; no clear D gene. The CDR3 loop spans 13 amino acids. V shed 6 bases and J shed 16 bases, with 22 bases lying between them. Germline assignment: CDR1 MNHEY and CDR2 SMNVEV (reference sequence). The CDR3 is CASRLSWDRPLFF. The CDR3, as DNA: TGTGCCAGCAGGTTAAGCTGGGATCGCCCGCTCTTCTTC.

The rearrangement joins TRBV5-6 to TRBJ2-7; unclear D gene. The CDR3 is 15 amino acids. Germline values: CDR1 SGHDT, CDR2 YYEEEE. V lost 1 base to trimming and J lost 2 bases, with 13 bases between them. The CDR3 reads CASSLPESETYEQYV. The CDR3 DNA follows: TGTGCCAGCAGCTTGCCAGAGTCCGAGACCTACGAGCAGTACGTC.